The clone carrying this T cell receptor (beta chain) was recorded many times. The antigen is unknown. Patients were diagnosed from clinical symptoms, serum thyroxine, TRAb, thyroid ultrasound and orbital computed tomography. RNA transcripts were the template, and TCR beta CDR3 regions were amplified from them. HTBI primers were used in a first-round RT-PCR, which preceded a second-round multiplex PCR. TCRdb itself ran the multiplex PCR reads through MiXCR, one entry per CDR3 protein. The data hold 170,000 or so distinct CDR3 sequences, with about two fifths observed a single time. This entry comes from a study of Graves' ophthalmopathy and Graves' hyperthyroidism. Study findings and constraints: In blood, most expanded thyroid clonotypes above 0.001 frequency were also detected.

The CDR3 has 15 amino acids. The V gene's germline CDR1 is MDHEN and CDR2 SYDVKM. With V trimmed by 4 bases and J by 4 bases, 6 bases remained unmatched. The rearrangement links TRBV28 to TRBJ1-1; 10 nucleotides match TRBD1. What was sequenced was peripheral blood. The clonotype was recovered from a man aged 25 to 45 with Graves' ophthalmopathy. The CDR3: CASSYSRTGGTEAFF. CDR3 coding DNA: TGTGCCAGCAGTTACTCTCGGACAGGGGGCACTGAAGCTTTCTTT. The variable domain in full, with the rest retrieved from reference TRBV28 and TRBJ1-1, is DVKVTQSSRYLVKRTGEKVFLECVQDMDHENMFWYRQDPGLGLRLIYFSYDVKMKEKGDIPEGYSVSREKKERFSLILESASTNQTSMYLCASSYSRTGGTEAFFGQGTRLTVV.